These 16 T cell receptor beta chains share one sample of origin, sequenced in a study of OX40 agonist ivuxolimab in advanced cancers. The table came from immunoSEQ multiplex PCR; TCRdb's copy has only in-frame clones and leaves some out. The sample lists tens of thousands of clones, 70% to 90% occurring once. The specimen comprised CD4+ or CD8+ T cells sorted from blood, sampled in a trial of the OX40 agonist ivuxolimab. The receptors originated from an adult with an advanced solid tumor such as melanoma, head and neck, liver or kidney cancer.

The chain uses TRBV6-5 and TRBJ2-3, with a weak D call TRBD1 (5 bases). The CDR3 covers 15 residues. In germline, CDR1 is MNHEY, CDR2 SVGAGI. Trimming pared 2 bases from V and 0 bases from J, leaving 9 bases between. The CDR3 nucleotides are TGTGCCAGCAGTTACACAGGCGCTAGCACAGATACGCAGTATTTT. It is translated as CASSYTGASTDTQYF.

The genes are TRBV7-8 and TRBJ2-5; maybe TRBD1 (6 bases). The V gene's germline CDR1 is SGHVS and CDR2 FQNEAQ. V was cut by 0 bases and J by 5 bases, with 10 bases left in between. This CDR3 is 14 amino acids long. CDR3 residues: CASSLAGAGETQYF. CDR3 DNA: TGTGCCAGCAGCTTAGCGGGGGCCGGGGAGACCCAGTACTTC.

The CDR3: CASSESGQGFSNTIYF. CDR3 sequence (DNA): TGTGCCAGCAGTGAATCGGGACAGGGGTTTTCAAACACCATATATTTT. V gene TRBV2 combines with J gene TRBJ1-3, with 10 bases aligning to TRBD1. This CDR3 contains 16 residues. Trimming at V came to 2 bases and at J to 6 bases, leaving 7 bases not matched to a gene. In germline, CDR1 is SNHLY, CDR2 FYNNEI.

This chain joins TRBV5-1 and TRBJ2-7; TRBD2 aligns across 12 bases. CDR3 size: 17 residues. Germline lookup yields CDR1 SGHRS and CDR2 YFSETQ. V dropped 0 bases and J dropped 4; count of bases not matched to a gene: 8. CDR3 protein: CASSLGGATSGSYEQYF. The CDR3 DNA reads as TGCGCCAGCAGCTTGGGTGGGGCGACTAGCGGGAGTTACGAGCAGTACTTC. The whole variable domain, filled in from reference TRBV5-1 and TRBJ2-7, reads KAGVTQTPRYLIKTRGQQVTLSCSPISGHRSVSWYQQTPGQGLQFLFEYFSETQRNKGNFPGRFSGRQFSNSRSEMNVSTLELGDSALYLCASSLGGATSGSYEQYFGPGTRLTVT.

The DNA for the CDR3 is TGTGCCAGCAGTTACTCGGCAGAGAATTCACCCCTCCACTTT. Protein product: CASSYSAENSPLHF. This chain uses TRBV6-5 with TRBJ1-6; no clear D. Germline values: CDR1 MNHEY, CDR2 SVGAGI. V lost 0 bases and J lost 7, with 7 bases in between. The CDR3 has 14 amino acids.

The chain uses TRBV7-2 and TRBJ2-1, with TRBD1 as a possible D gene (5 bases). This CDR3 spans 11 amino acids. V was trimmed by 5 bases and J by 9 bases, leaving 8 bases between them. CDR1 SGHTA and CDR2 FQGNSA come from the germline V gene. In DNA, the CDR3 is TGTGCCAGCAGCCCCCAGGGTGAGCAGTTCTTC. Residues: CASSPQGEQFF.

The count of this clone is one. The V and J genes are TRBV19 and TRBJ1-2; D may be TRBD1 (5 bases). Per the germline V gene, CDR1 is LNHDA and CDR2 is SQIVND (reference sequence). The CDR3 sequence is 13 residues long. The germline V and J ends were trimmed by 9 bases and 5 bases, with 16 bases remaining between them. CDR3 coding DNA: TGTGCCAGCCACCGGGACGCAGGATATGGCTACACCTTC. This gives the protein CASHRDAGYGYTF.

This chain links TRBV7-6 with TRBJ2-1; TRBD2 matches at 8 bases. The J segment lost 7 bases and the V segment lost 0 bases, leaving 5 bases of the junction unmatched. The germline CDR1 and CDR2 sequences are SGHVS and FNYEAQ. The length of the CDR3 is 15 residues. This CDR3 reads CASSLASAGDNEQFF. The CDR3 DNA reads TGTGCCAGCAGCTTAGCCTCAGCGGGGGATAATGAGCAGTTCTTC.

V is TRBV5-4 and J is TRBJ1-2, with D maybe TRBD1 (6 bases). V dropped 2 bases and J dropped 4 bases, with 12 bases sitting between them. The CDR3 has 14 amino acids. The V gene's germline CDR1 is SGHNT and CDR2 YYREEE (reference sequence). CDR3 DNA: TGTGCCAGCAGCTTCAGGGGCTTTGGCTATGGCTACACCTTC. Its translation: CASSFRGFGYGYTF.

The rearrangement joins TRBV7-2 to TRBJ1-1, with D unclear. Germline assignment: CDR1 SGHTA and CDR2 FQGNSA. This CDR3 contains 12 residues. V lost 7 bases, J lost 0 bases, and 6 bases lay in between. The CDR3 reads CASTQMNTEAFF. DNA for the CDR3: TGTGCCAGCACCCAGATGAACACTGAAGCTTTCTTT.

The rearrangement uses TRBV2 and TRBJ1-4; D remains ambiguous. CDR1 and CDR2 from the germline V gene are SNHLY and FYNNEI. Trimming removed 7 bases from V and 8 bases from J, with 11 bases in between. The CDR3 is made up of 12 amino acids. The CDR3 protein is CASKGPGEKLFF. The CDR3 region has the DNA TGTGCCAGCAAGGGCCCGGGGGAAAAACTGTTTTTT.

A single count supports this clone. V is TRBV10-3 and J is TRBJ2-2; possibly TRBD1 or TRBD2 for D (5 bases each). Germline assignment: CDR1 ENHRY and CDR2 SYGVKD. CDR3 size: 14 residues. The V gene lost 6 bases and the J gene lost 4 bases, with 12 bases spanning the gap. In DNA, the CDR3 is TGTGCCATCAGCGTGGACGGGACCACCGGGGAGCTGTTTTTT. Translating it yields CAISVDGTTGELFF.

The chain couples TRBV28 to TRBJ1-2, with D possibly matching TRBD1 (5 bases). This CDR3 contains 12 residues. Trimming took 5 bases from V and 7 from J, leaving 11 bases between them. Looked up from germline, CDR1 is MDHEN and CDR2 is SYDVKM. CDR3 coding DNA: TGTGCCAGCAGTCTACAGGAATTTGGCTACACCTTC. Translation gives CASSLQEFGYTF.

The V gene is TRBV4-1, the J gene TRBJ2-7, with 15 bases aligning to TRBD2. Germline values: CDR1 MGHRA, CDR2 YSYEKL. The CDR3 runs 16 residues. V was pared by 4 bases and J by 6 bases, with 7 bases of the junction left unmatched. The CDR3 region has the DNA TGCGCCAGCAGCCCCCGGGGACTAGCGGGAGGTGGCGAGCAGTACTTC. Translating it yields CASSPRGLAGGGEQYF.

The CDR3 protein is CASSQPGQGVMEQYF. The CDR3 DNA follows: TGCGCCAGCAGCCAACCGGGACAGGGGGTGATGGAGCAGTATTTT. The chain recombines TRBV4-3 with TRBJ2-3, with 11 bases fitting TRBD1. The CDR3 has 15 residues. J was trimmed by 11 bases and V by 2 bases; bases with no gene match: 9. Germline assignment: CDR1 LGHNA and CDR2 YSLEER.

This clone was found a few times. V gene TRBV7-3 combines with J gene TRBJ2-7, with D uncertain. Trimming cost V 2 bases and J 2 bases, with 10 bases left between them. The length of the CDR3 is 14 residues. The V gene's germline CDR1 is SGHTA and CDR2 FQGTGA. CDR3 in amino acids: CASSLASGTYEQYF. CDR3 in DNA: TGTGCCAGCAGCTTAGCGTCAGGAACCTACGAGCAGTACTTC.